These T cell receptor beta chains were read from a single sample in a study of identifying expanded T cells in peripheral blood. Clones were sequenced by immunoSEQ multiplex PCR, and TCRdb holds only the in-frame ones, with some missing. This table has about 97,000 clones, 70% to 90% appearing once. The sample comprised blood. The receptors originated from a person between 18 and 75 years old in good health. Both conserved end residues are part of each CDR3. D genes are given only for firm matches. Clone size, where shown, is once, few, many, or a class for clones that have expanded.

V: TRBV4-3
D: TRBD1
J: TRBJ1-1
size: .
CDR3: CASSQAPHRDRGINTEAFF
DNA: TGCGCCAGCAGCCAAGCGCCTCACCGGGACAGGGGTATTAACACTGAAGCTTTCTTT

V: TRBV6-1
D: TRBD1
J: TRBJ1-5
size: few
CDR3: CASSDRTGGRGQPQHF
DNA: TGTGCCAGCAGTGACCGAACAGGGGGCCGGGGACAGCCCCAGCATTTT

V: TRBV19
D: .
J: TRBJ1-1
size: .
CDR3: CASSYGNTEAFF
DNA: TGTGCCAGTAGTTATGGCAACACTGAAGCTTTCTTT

V: TRBV6-5
D: TRBD1
J: TRBJ2-7
size: .
CDR3: CASSYSGTGPTEQYF
DNA: TGTGCCAGCAGCTACTCCGGGACAGGGCCCACCGAGCAGTACTTC

V: TRBV10-3
D: .
J: TRBJ1-5
size: few
CDR3: CAISDSNQPQHF
DNA: TGTGCCATCAGTGATAGCAATCAGCCCCAGCATTTT

V: TRBV6-1
D: .
J: TRBJ1-3
size: .
CDR3: CASSEVHADLGGNTIYF
DNA: TGTGCCAGCAGTGAAGTTCACGCAGATCTTGGGGGAAACACCATATATTTT

V: TRBV28
D: .
J: TRBJ1-2
size: few
CDR3: CASSATRGYTF
DNA: TGTGCCAGCAGTGCGACGAGGGGCTACACCTTC

V: TRBV11-2
D: .
J: TRBJ2-7
size: .
CDR3: CASSLEPGPYEQYF
DNA: TGTGCCAGCAGCTTAGAGCCCGGTCCTTACGAGCAGTACTTC

V: TRBV10-2
D: TRBD1
J: TRBJ2-3
size: .
CDR3: CASSWTGRTDTQYF
DNA: TGCGCCAGCAGTTGGACAGGACGCACAGATACGCAGTATTTT

V: TRBV15
D: .
J: TRBJ1-2
size: .
CDR3: CATSRAGSRYGYTF
DNA: TGTGCCACCAGCAGAGCGGGCAGTCGTTATGGCTACACCTTC

V: TRBV14
D: TRBD2
J: TRBJ2-7
size: .
CDR3: CASSYFGGTAYEQYF
DNA: TGTGCCAGCAGTTATTTCGGGGGGACGGCCTACGAGCAGTACTTC

V: TRBV13
D: .
J: TRBJ2-2
size: .
CDR3: CASSLANTGELFF
DNA: TGTGCCAGCAGCTTAGCGAACACCGGGGAGCTGTTTTTT

V: TRBV29-1
D: .
J: TRBJ1-2
size: .
CDR3: CSVVGYGSYGYTF
DNA: TGCAGCGTTGTGGGGTATGGCTCGTATGGCTACACCTTC

V: TRBV11-2
D: .
J: TRBJ2-7
size: .
CDR3: CASSSLTQDGAYEQYF
DNA: TGTGCCAGCAGCTCCCTGACGCAGGACGGAGCCTACGAGCAGTACTTC

V: TRBV5-1
D: TRBD2
J: TRBJ2-5
size: .
CDR3: CASSLWGTSIQETQYF
DNA: TGCGCCAGCAGCTTGTGGGGGACTAGCATTCAAGAGACCCAGTACTTC

V: TRBV9
D: TRBD2
J: TRBJ2-1
size: many
CDR3: CASSVGAGLGNNEQFF
DNA: TGTGCCAGCAGCGTAGGGGCGGGACTAGGCAACAATGAGCAGTTCTTC

V: TRBV4-3
D: .
J: TRBJ1-5
size: .
CDR3: CASSEIPGNQPQHF
DNA: TGCGCCAGCAGCGAAATTCCGGGCAATCAGCCCCAGCATTTT

V: TRBV7-2
D: .
J: TRBJ1-6
size: .
CDR3: CASSLSGIANNSPLHF
DNA: TGTGCCAGCAGCTTGTCAGGGATCGCCAATAATTCACCCCTCCACTTT

V: TRBV5-1
D: .
J: TRBJ2-5
size: .
CDR3: CASSLAGIQETQYF
DNA: TGCGCCAGCAGCTTGGCCGGGATTCAAGAGACCCAGTACTTC

V: TRBV6-6
D: .
J: TRBJ2-5
size: .
CDR3: CASRRGSGETQYF
DNA: TGTGCCAGCAGAAGGGGGTCCGGGGAGACCCAGTACTTC

V: TRBV7-2
D: .
J: TRBJ2-3
size: .
CDR3: CASSHGGADTQYF
DNA: TGTGCCAGCAGCCACGGCGGTGCAGATACGCAGTATTTT

V: TRBV2
D: .
J: TRBJ1-3
size: .
CDR3: CASTSSSGNTIYF
DNA: TGTGCCAGCACGTCGAGCTCTGGAAACACCATATATTTT

V: TRBV11-2
D: .
J: TRBJ1-2
size: .
CDR3: CASSLRRRGDGYTF
DNA: TGTGCCAGCAGCTTGAGGCGTAGAGGAGATGGCTACACCTTC

V: TRBV28
D: .
J: TRBJ1-3
size: .
CDR3: CASSSMRAGNTIYF
DNA: TGTGCCAGCAGTTCAATGAGGGCTGGAAACACCATATATTTT

V: TRBV15
D: TRBD1
J: TRBJ1-5
size: few
CDR3: CATSTGQGHKPQHF
DNA: TGTGCCACCAGCACTGGACAGGGTCATAAGCCCCAGCATTTT

V: TRBV7-2
D: .
J: TRBJ1-1
size: .
CDR3: CASSPDLAGGAFF
DNA: TGTGCCAGCAGCCCCGACTTGGCGGGGGGGGCTTTCTTT

V: TRBV6-5
D: .
J: TRBJ1-6
size: .
CDR3: CASGVRGNPYSPLHF
DNA: TGTGCCAGCGGTGTTCGCGGGAACCCCTACTCACCCCTCCACTTT

V: TRBV2
D: TRBD1
J: TRBJ2-2
size: .
CDR3: CASRPGQGYGELFF
DNA: TGTGCCAGCAGACCGGGACAGGGATACGGGGAGCTGTTTTTT

V: TRBV6-6
D: TRBD1
J: TRBJ1-2
size: once
CDR3: CASSSQGGARDGYTF
DNA: TGTGCCAGCAGTTCCCAAGGGGGCGCCAGGGACGGCTACACCTTC

V: TRBV11-2
D: .
J: TRBJ2-5
size: .
CDR3: CASSSHRDTGYQETQYF
DNA: TGTGCCAGCAGTTCCCACCGGGACACCGGATATCAAGAGACCCAGTACTTC

V: TRBV2
D: .
J: TRBJ1-6
size: .
CDR3: CASKGRTNSPLHF
DNA: TGTGCCAGCAAAGGGAGGACTAATTCACCCCTCCACTTT

V: TRBV10-3
D: .
J: TRBJ1-4
size: .
CDR3: CAISDPEQGRNEKLFF
DNA: TGTGCCATCAGTGATCCAGAACAGGGACGGAATGAAAAACTGTTTTTT

V: TRBV6-6
D: .
J: TRBJ2-1
size: once
CDR3: CASSPSRSYNEQFF
DNA: TGTGCCAGCAGTCCATCCCGGTCCTACAATGAGCAGTTCTTC